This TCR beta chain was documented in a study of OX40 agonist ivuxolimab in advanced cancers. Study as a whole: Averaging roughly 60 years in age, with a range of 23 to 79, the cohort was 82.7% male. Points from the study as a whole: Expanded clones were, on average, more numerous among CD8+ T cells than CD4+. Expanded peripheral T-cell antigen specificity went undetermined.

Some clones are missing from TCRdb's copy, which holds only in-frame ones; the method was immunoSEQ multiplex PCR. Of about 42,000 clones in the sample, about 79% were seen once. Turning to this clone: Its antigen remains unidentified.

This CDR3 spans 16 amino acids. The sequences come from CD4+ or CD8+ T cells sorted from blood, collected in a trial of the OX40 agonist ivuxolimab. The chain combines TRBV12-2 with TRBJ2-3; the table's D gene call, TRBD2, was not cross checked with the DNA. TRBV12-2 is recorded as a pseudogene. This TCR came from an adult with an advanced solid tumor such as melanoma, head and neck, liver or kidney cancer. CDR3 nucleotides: TGTGCAAGTCGCTTAGCGACACTAGCGGGGGGAGATACGCAGTATTTT. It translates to CASRLATLAGGDTQYF.